Listed below are T cell receptor beta chains from one sample, sequenced in a study of blood T cell repertoires in COVID-19. Sequencing used immunoSEQ multiplex PCR; TCRdb keeps in-frame clones, though not all of them. The data hold some 130,000 clones, with more than 75% observed a single time. The sequencing input was peripheral blood. These receptors all stem from a man in his sixties or seventies with active COVID-19. Both conserved end residues are trimmed from each CDR3. The order of the fields is CDR3 length, J gene, clone size, V gene, CDR3 protein. Clone sizes are given selectively: once, few, many, or a class where the clone is expanded.

len: 11
j_gene: TRBJ1-2
abundance: NA
v_gene: TRBV29-1
CDR3aa: SAPGDRGDGYT

len: 12
j_gene: TRBJ1-2
abundance: NA
v_gene: TRBV7-9
CDR3aa: ASSLAGTAAGYT

len: 13
j_gene: TRBJ2-6
abundance: NA
v_gene: TRBV28
CDR3aa: ATGGASSGANVLT

len: 12
j_gene: TRBJ2-5
abundance: NA
v_gene: TRBV4-1
CDR3aa: ASSQDFEVETQY

len: 12
j_gene: TRBJ2-7
abundance: once
v_gene: TRBV18
CDR3aa: ASSLGLEIYEQY

len: 12
j_gene: TRBJ2-2
abundance: NA
v_gene: TRBV18
CDR3aa: ASSPSPNTGELF

len: 13
j_gene: TRBJ2-1
abundance: once
v_gene: TRBV6-5
CDR3aa: ASSPSEGGRNEQF

len: 16
j_gene: TRBJ2-7
abundance: once
v_gene: TRBV6-6
CDR3aa: ASSPQTSGRPRSYEQY

len: 13
j_gene: TRBJ2-1
abundance: NA
v_gene: TRBV5-1
CDR3aa: ASSWGRGLYNEQF

len: 14
j_gene: TRBJ1-3
abundance: NA
v_gene: TRBV5-4
CDR3aa: ASSWTGSRFGNTIY

len: 14
j_gene: TRBJ1-5
abundance: NA
v_gene: TRBV6-1
CDR3aa: ASSVIGTEGNQPQH

len: 12
j_gene: TRBJ2-5
abundance: NA
v_gene: TRBV6-2/TRBV6-3
CDR3aa: ASSYGGVGETQY

len: 11
j_gene: TRBJ2-1
abundance: NA
v_gene: TRBV18
CDR3aa: ASSPHTDNEQF

len: 11
j_gene: TRBJ1-3
abundance: NA
v_gene: TRBV2
CDR3aa: ASNKGSGNTIY

len: 11
j_gene: TRBJ2-5
abundance: NA
v_gene: TRBV27
CDR3aa: ASRRTGGETQY

len: 12
j_gene: TRBJ1-6
abundance: once
v_gene: TRBV6-5
CDR3aa: ASSRDRDNSPLH

len: 17
j_gene: TRBJ2-2
abundance: NA
v_gene: TRBV4-2
CDR3aa: ASSQDKAGGRSGTGELF

len: 15
j_gene: TRBJ2-1
abundance: NA
v_gene: TRBV5-6
CDR3aa: ASSLVIAGGPDNEQF

len: 13
j_gene: TRBJ1-4
abundance: NA
v_gene: TRBV28
CDR3aa: ASRGGTATNEKLF

len: 12
j_gene: TRBJ2-7
abundance: NA
v_gene: TRBV18
CDR3aa: ASSYGSQAYEQY

len: 11
j_gene: TRBJ1-5
abundance: NA
v_gene: TRBV19
CDR3aa: ASSIRDNQPQH

len: 12
j_gene: TRBJ2-7
abundance: NA
v_gene: TRBV15
CDR3aa: ATSPTSGSHEQY

len: 13
j_gene: TRBJ1-5
abundance: once
v_gene: TRBV28
CDR3aa: ASSSRDSYNQPQH

len: 14
j_gene: TRBJ2-5
abundance: NA
v_gene: TRBV5-1
CDR3aa: ASSGRDTKSQETQY

len: 13
j_gene: TRBJ2-7
abundance: NA
v_gene: TRBV7-8
CDR3aa: ASSLGQGLTYEQY

len: 13
j_gene: TRBJ2-7
abundance: NA
v_gene: TRBV7-2
CDR3aa: ASSLGTGSSYEQY

len: 14
j_gene: TRBJ2-1
abundance: NA
v_gene: TRBV11-2
CDR3aa: ASSPETSGLYNEQF

len: 14
j_gene: TRBJ2-7
abundance: once
v_gene: TRBV9
CDR3aa: ASSVGSEVSSYEQY

len: 12
j_gene: TRBJ1-5
abundance: NA
v_gene: TRBV6-1
CDR3aa: ASSEAGGGQPQH

len: 13
j_gene: TRBJ2-1
abundance: NA
v_gene: TRBV11-3
CDR3aa: ASSPGQGGSGEQF

len: 13
j_gene: TRBJ2-2
abundance: NA
v_gene: TRBV30
CDR3aa: AWSGLAGLTGELF

len: 10
j_gene: TRBJ1-2
abundance: NA
v_gene: TRBV6-2/TRBV6-3
CDR3aa: ASSYGPYGYT

len: 12
j_gene: TRBJ2-7
abundance: NA
v_gene: TRBV3-1/TRBV3-2
CDR3aa: ASSHRQGTYEQY

len: 12
j_gene: TRBJ2-7
abundance: few
v_gene: TRBV5-1
CDR3aa: ASSLGRGGYEQY

len: 13
j_gene: TRBJ2-1
abundance: NA
v_gene: TRBV6-5
CDR3aa: ASSYSAGGSWEQF

len: 11
j_gene: TRBJ1-1
abundance: once
v_gene: TRBV5-6
CDR3aa: ASSLGTSFYGF

len: 13
j_gene: TRBJ2-3
abundance: NA
v_gene: TRBV7-2
CDR3aa: ASRGGAINTDTQY

len: 13
j_gene: TRBJ2-7
abundance: once
v_gene: TRBV5-1
CDR3aa: ASSQQNRGVYEQY

len: 9
j_gene: TRBJ2-7
abundance: NA
v_gene: TRBV20-1
CDR3aa: SAQTLAHNV